The clone carrying this T cell receptor beta chain was picked up many times. TCRdb re-called the 5' RACE reads through MiXCR, storing one row per CDR3 protein. In the table there are about 250,000 distinct CDR3 sequences, approximately 8% of which are singletons. The V gene's germline CDR1 is SGHRS and CDR2 YFSETQ. V was clipped by 0 bases and J by 5 bases; unmatched bases: 2. The length of the CDR3 is 13 residues. This record comes from a study of CD8 T cells in ankylosing spondylitis. The sequenced sample was blood, either unsorted or a sorted T cell fraction (not recorded which). V and J are TRBV5-1 and TRBJ2-7, with 7 bases matching TRBD1. This TCR derives from a female donor with ankylosing spondylitis or in good health (not recorded which). CDR3 sequence reads: CASSLGTGDEQYF. CDR3 bases: TGCGCCAGCAGCTTGGGGACAGGCGACGAGCAGTACTTC.